This TCR beta chain was recovered during a study of blood T cell repertoires in COVID-19. Profiling relied on immunoSEQ multiplex PCR, and the TCRdb table lists in-frame clones only, not all of them. The data show around 190,000 clones, 75% to 85% seen once. Trimming took off 4 bases at V and 0 bases at J, with 10 bases between the two ends. The CDR3 contains 14 residues. The germline V gene encodes CDR1 SGHRS and CDR2 YFSETQ. This clonotype originated in a human donor in a cohort sampled during active COVID-19. The chain uses TRBV5-1 and TRBJ1-1; TRBD1 is a possible D gene (5 bases). The sequencing sample was made of peripheral blood. The CDR3 DNA reads TGCGCCAGCAGCCAGACAGAGATGAACACTGAAGCTTTCTTT. This translates into CASSQTEMNTEAFF.